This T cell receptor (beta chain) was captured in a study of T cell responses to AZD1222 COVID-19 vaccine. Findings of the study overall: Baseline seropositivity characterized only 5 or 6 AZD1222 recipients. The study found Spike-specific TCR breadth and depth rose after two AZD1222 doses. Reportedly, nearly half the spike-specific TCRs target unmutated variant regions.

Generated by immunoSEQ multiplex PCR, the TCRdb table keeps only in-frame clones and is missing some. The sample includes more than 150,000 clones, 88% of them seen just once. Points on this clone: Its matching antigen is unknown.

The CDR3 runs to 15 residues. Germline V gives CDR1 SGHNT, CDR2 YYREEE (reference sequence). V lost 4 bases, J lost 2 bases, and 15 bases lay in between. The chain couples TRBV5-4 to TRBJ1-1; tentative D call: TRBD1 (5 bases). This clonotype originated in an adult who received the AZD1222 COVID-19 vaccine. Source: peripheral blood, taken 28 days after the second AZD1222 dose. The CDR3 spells CASSRSGTGNTEAFF. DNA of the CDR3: TGTGCCAGCAGCCGTAGCGGGACCGGCAACACTGAAGCTTTCTTT.